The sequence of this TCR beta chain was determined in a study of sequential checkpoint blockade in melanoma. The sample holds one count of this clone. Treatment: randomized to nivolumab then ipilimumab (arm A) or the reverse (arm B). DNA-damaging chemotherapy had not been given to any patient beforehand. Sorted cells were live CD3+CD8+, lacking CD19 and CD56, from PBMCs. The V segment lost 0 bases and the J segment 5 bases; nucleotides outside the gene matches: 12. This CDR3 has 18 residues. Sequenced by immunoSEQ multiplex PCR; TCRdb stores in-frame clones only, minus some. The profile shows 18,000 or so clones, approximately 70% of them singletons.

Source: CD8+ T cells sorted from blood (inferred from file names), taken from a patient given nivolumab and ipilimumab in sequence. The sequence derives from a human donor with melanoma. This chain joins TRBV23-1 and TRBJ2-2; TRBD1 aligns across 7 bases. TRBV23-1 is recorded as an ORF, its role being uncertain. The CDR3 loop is CASSQSQGPAEGTGELFF. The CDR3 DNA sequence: TGCGCCAGCAGTCAATCACAGGGGCCCGCGGAAGGGACCGGGGAGCTGTTTTTT.